Sequencing of this T cell receptor beta chain was carried out in a study of blood T cells in healthy people across ages. The CDR3 is 16 residues long. V was trimmed by 0 bases and J by 10 bases, leaving 22 bases between them. The germline V gene encodes CDR1 SGHTA and CDR2 FQGNSA. A second PCR, run for about 7 to 12 cycles, used a sample-barcoded 5' primer plus a J-beta primer mix. Each of the samples gave a minimum of 2.5 million paired-end reads that contained CDR3. TCRdb independently ran MiXCR on the 5' RACE reads; one entry per CDR3 protein. Of approximately 790,000 distinct CDR3 sequences listed, 55% to 65% are singletons. Every donor gave approximately 10 milliliters of peripheral blood.

The genes are TRBV7-2 and TRBJ2-7, with D possibly matching TRBD2 (6 bases). The TCR was taken from a man aged 30 to 45 in good health. What was sequenced was blood. In DNA, the CDR3 is TGTGCCAGCAGCTTAGCGACGGTACAGGCCTGGGGAGGCCAGTACTTC. Its protein is CASSLATVQAWGGQYF.